One sample yielded the 2 T cell receptor beta chains listed below, sequenced in a study of T cells in Graves' hyperthyroidism and ophthalmopathy (dated by TCRdb to the late 2010s). The library was made by multiplex PCR. Reads for this sample came from an Illumina HiSeq 2000. The TCR beta CDR3 regions were amplified from RNA transcripts. For the first round of RT-PCR on the TCR CDR3, the HTBI primer set was used together with the Qiagen OneStep RT-PCR kit. In TCRdb, the public reads were trimmed at Q25 with fastp and aligned with MiXCR, with productive beta chains retained. Identical CDR3 proteins give one entry, which carries the most common genes and DNA. The sample includes about 560,000 distinct CDR3 sequences, with about a sixth observed a single time. Around 18% of the sample lies in the top ten. Sequenced: blood. The origin of the receptors is a woman aged 18-30 years with Graves' hyperthyroidism.

The genes are TRBV29-1 and TRBJ1-2; TRBD1 matches at 8 bases. Germline CDR1 and CDR2: SQVTM and ANQGSEA. The CDR3 length is 13 residues. Trimming cost V 3 bases and J 6 bases; bases outside gene matches: 6. Here the CDR3 DNA reads TGCAGCGTTGATGAGACAGGGGTCAATGGCTACACCTTC. Its protein product is CSVDETGVNGYTF.

At least ten counts were recorded for this clonotype. This chain connects TRBV7-9 to TRBJ2-7; weak D call: TRBD2 (6 bases). CDR1 is SEHNR, CDR2 FQNEAQ, per germline (reference sequence). Trimming took off 5 bases at V and 3 bases at J, with 14 bases between the two ends. CDR3 length equals 14 residues. The CDR3 DNA reads TGTGCCAGCAGCATAGGTCGGGACTTCTACGAGCAGTACTTC. Translated: CASSIGRDFYEQYF. The whole variable domain, filled in from reference TRBV7-9 and TRBJ2-7, reads DTGVSQNPRHKITKRGQNVTFRCDPISEHNRLYWYRQTLGQGPEFLTYFQNEAQLEKSRLLSDRFSAERPKGSFSTLEIQRTEQGDSAMYLCASSIGRDFYEQYFGPGTRLTVT.